This record looks at one T cell receptor (beta chain) sequence and its context. No antigen is known for it. No clone much larger than this one lies a single base away; base qualities are absent. This entry is derived from a study of T cell responses to AZD1222 COVID-19 vaccine (dated by TCRdb to the early 2020s). Broadly, across the study: AZD1222 recipients whose second dose came at about 4 weeks and those whose second dose came at about 12 weeks were combined into one group, since spike-specific TCR depth and breadth did not differ between the two schedules. A total of more than 230 trial participants underwent TCR sequencing, of whom approximately 200 had received two doses of AZD1222 and around 25 had received two doses of the MenACWY control vaccine. Trial participants were enrolled by age into subgroups of 18-55, 56-69 and 70-plus years, and around 150, 28 and 57 TCR-sequenced participants, respectively, were included in these subgroups.

The time point label here, explained by the study, means: baseline before first vaccination. Vaccinee samples were obtained from the UK trials COV001 and COV002, which included a single-blind randomized controlled phase 2/3 trial of AZD1222 (ChAdOx1 nCoV-19) in healthy adults. For TCRbeta chain sequencing, PBMC samples from trial participants were taken at day 0 and at day 28 after the second dose. V loses 6 bases of germline sequence and J loses 7 bases, and the interval between the two ends is 18 bases. The CDR3 holds 15 amino acids from the cysteine to the phenylalanine. Kept here is only the CDR3 DNA, which spans 45 bases and is read in frame from base 1. From the germline V gene, CDR1 is MNHEY and CDR2 is SVGAGI. Study-wide conclusions, independent of this receptor: Conclusions about previously exposed vaccinees were limited because only six AZD1222 recipients were SARS-CoV-2 seropositive at baseline. Participants were mostly white British and included more females than males, and it was suggested by the authors that clonal diversity may have been underestimated. The vaccine-associated CD4 TCRs covered the entire spike protein, and the dominant responses fell in regions 160-218 and 743-854. Reportedly, almost half of the unique spike-specific TCRs recognized epitopes lying outside the regions that are mutated in the B.1.351 and B.1.1.7 variants. After two AZD1222 doses, both the breadth and the depth of spike-specific TCRs were significantly higher than at day 0 and than in MenACWY recipients. In the small 56-69-year group, the increase in depth fell short of significance, most likely because of low power. Because no day 14 peak-response samples were available, the repertoires could be characterized only after the peak T cell response.

The CDR3 regions of human TCRbeta chains were analyzed by immunosequencing. Per the authors' processing: Repertoire TCRs were matched against a reference library of SARS-CoV-2-specific TCRs generated with the MIRA antigen-specificity platform. Breadth was defined as the fraction of unique TCRs that were SARS-CoV-2-associated, and depth was defined as the fraction of total T cells that were SARS-CoV-2-associated. Using the MIRA data, every spike-specific TCR was mapped to the spike region that the TCR reacted to and assigned to either a CD4 or a CD8 class. Log10-transformed breadth and depth values were compared by one-way ANOVA with Sidak's multiple comparisons tests. Imported from immuneACCESS, the table was reduced by TCRdb to in-frame sequences with V and J called. These copies leave out some clones; in studies compared against another copy, an unresolved V gene accounts for under half, and the cause of the remainder is not known. V and J calls and clone size are as listed in that table; D and trimming were resolved from the DNA. The sample profile shows about 55,000 clones; 87% of them were found once. Of the sample, less than 5% is held by the ten largest clones.

This TCR derives from an adult in good health. The specimen comprised peripheral blood, sampled on day 0 of AZD1222 vaccination. The chain is assembled from TRBV6-5 and TRBJ1-4; the D gene is perhaps TRBD1, on 5 matching bases. Here is the DNA: TGTGCCAGCAGACTCGGACAACTTTCGGGTGAAAAACTGTTTTTT. This encodes CASRLGQLSGEKLFF.